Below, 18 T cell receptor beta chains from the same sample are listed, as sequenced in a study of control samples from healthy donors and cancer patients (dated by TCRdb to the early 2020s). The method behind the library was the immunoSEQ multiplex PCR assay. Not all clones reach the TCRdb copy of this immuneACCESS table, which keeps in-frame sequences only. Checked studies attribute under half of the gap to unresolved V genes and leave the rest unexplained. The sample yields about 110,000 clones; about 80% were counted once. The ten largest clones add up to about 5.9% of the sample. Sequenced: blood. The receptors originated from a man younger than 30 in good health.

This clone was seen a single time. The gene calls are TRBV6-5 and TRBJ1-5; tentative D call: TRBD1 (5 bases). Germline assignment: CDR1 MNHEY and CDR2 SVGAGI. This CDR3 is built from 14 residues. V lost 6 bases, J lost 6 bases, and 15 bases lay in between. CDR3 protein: CASSITWGGQPQHF. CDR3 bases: TGTGCCAGCAGCATCACATGGGGCGGTCAGCCCCAGCATTTT.

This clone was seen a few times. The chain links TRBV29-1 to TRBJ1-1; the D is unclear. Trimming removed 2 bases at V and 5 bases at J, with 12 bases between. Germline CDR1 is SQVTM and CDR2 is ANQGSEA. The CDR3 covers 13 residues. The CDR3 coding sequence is TGCAGCGTTGAAAGGAATCGCGGAACTGAAGCTTTCTTT. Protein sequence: CSVERNRGTEAFF.

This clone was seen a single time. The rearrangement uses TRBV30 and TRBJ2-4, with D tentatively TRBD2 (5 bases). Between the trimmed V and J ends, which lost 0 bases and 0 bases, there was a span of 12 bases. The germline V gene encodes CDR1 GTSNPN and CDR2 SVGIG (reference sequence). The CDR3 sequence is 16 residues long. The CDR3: CAWSVRGIGAKNIQYF. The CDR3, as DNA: TGTGCCTGGAGTGTACGGGGAATCGGAGCCAAAAACATTCAGTACTTC.

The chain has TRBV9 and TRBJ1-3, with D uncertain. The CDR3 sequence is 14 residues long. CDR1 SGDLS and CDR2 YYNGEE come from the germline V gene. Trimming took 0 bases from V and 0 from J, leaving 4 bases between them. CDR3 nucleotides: TGTGCCAGCAGCGTAGCCAGCTCTGGAAACACCATATATTTT. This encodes CASSVASSGNTIYF.

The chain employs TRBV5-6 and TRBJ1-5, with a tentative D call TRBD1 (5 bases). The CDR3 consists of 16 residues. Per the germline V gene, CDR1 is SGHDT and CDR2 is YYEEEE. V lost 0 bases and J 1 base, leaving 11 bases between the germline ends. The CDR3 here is CASSLAGRTSNQPQHF. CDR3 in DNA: TGTGCCAGCAGCTTGGCAGGGAGGACGAGCAATCAGCCCCAGCATTTT.

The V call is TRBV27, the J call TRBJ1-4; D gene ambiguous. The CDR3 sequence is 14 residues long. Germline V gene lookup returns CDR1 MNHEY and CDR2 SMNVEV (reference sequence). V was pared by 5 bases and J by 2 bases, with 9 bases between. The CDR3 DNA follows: TGTGCCAGCAGTCCATTCGATACTAATGAAAAACTGTTTTTT. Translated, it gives CASSPFDTNEKLFF.

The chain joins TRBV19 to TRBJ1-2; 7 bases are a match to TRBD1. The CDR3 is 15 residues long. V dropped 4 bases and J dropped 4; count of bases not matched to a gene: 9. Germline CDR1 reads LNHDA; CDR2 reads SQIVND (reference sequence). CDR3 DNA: TGTGCCAGTAGTAGGGGGACAGCCGAGATCTATGGCTACACCTTC. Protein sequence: CASSRGTAEIYGYTF. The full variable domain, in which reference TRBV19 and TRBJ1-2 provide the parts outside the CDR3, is DGGITQSPKYLFRKEGQNVTLSCEQNLNHDAMYWYRQDPGQGLRLIYYSQIVNDFQKGDIAEGYSVSREKKESFPLTVTSAQKNPTAFYLCASSRGTAEIYGYTFGSGTRLTVV.

DNA of the CDR3: TGTGCCACCATGACTAGCGGGGGCCGTTACAATGAGCAGTTCTTC. The encoded protein is CATMTSGGRYNEQFF. This sequence joins TRBV24-1 and TRBJ2-1; 12 bases agree with TRBD2. The length of the CDR3 is 15 residues. V dropped 8 bases and J dropped 4; count of bases not matched to a gene: 5. Germline V gene lookup returns CDR1 KGHDR and CDR2 SFDVKD.

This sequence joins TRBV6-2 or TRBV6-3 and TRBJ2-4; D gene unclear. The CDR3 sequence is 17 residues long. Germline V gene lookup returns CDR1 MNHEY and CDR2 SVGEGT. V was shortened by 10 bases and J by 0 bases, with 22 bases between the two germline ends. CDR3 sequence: CATSRPPGDLAKNIQYF. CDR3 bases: TGTGCCACCAGCCGCCCCCCAGGAGACCTAGCCAAAAACATTCAGTACTTC.

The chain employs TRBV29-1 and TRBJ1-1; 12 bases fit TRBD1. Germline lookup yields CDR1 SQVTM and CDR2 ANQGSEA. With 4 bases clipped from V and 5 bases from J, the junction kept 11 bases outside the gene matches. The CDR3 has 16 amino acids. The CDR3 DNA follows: TGCAGCGTTGGGCCGAGATGGGACAGGGGGCGGACTGAAGCTTTCTTT. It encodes CSVGPRWDRGRTEAFF. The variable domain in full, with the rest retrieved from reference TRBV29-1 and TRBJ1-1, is SAVISQKPSRDICQRGTSLTIQCQVDSQVTMMFWYRQQPGQSLTLIATANQGSEATYESGFVIDKFPISRPNLTFSTLTVSNMSPEDSSIYLCSVGPRWDRGRTEAFFGQGTRLTVV.

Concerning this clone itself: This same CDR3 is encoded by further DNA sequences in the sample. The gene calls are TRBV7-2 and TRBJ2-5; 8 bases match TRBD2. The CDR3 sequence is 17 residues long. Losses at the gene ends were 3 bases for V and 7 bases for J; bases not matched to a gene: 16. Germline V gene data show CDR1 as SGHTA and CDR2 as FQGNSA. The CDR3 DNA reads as TGTGCCAGCAGCTTTTCGGGGAGCGGGGGTGTCGGGGGGACCCAGTACTTC. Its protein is CASSFSGSGGVGGTQYF.

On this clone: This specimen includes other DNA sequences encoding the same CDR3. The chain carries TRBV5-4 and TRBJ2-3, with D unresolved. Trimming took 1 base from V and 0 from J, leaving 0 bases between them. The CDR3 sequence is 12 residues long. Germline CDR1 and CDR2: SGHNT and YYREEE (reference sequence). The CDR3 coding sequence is TGTGCCAGCAGCTTGAGCACAGATACGCAGTATTTT. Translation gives CASSLSTDTQYF.

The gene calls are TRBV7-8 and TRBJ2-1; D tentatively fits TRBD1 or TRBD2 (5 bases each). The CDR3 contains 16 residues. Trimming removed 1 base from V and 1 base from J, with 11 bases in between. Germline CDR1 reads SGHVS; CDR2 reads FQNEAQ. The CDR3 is CASSLEGRQSYNEQFF. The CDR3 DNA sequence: TGTGCCAGCAGCTTAGAGGGACGACAGTCCTACAATGAGCAGTTCTTC.

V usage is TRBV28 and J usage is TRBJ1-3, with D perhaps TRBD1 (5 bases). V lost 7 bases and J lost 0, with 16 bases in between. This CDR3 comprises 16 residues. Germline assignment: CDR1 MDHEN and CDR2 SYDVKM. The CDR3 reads CASNQPRDGSGNTIYF. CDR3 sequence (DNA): TGTGCCAGCAATCAACCCAGGGACGGCTCTGGAAACACCATATATTTT.

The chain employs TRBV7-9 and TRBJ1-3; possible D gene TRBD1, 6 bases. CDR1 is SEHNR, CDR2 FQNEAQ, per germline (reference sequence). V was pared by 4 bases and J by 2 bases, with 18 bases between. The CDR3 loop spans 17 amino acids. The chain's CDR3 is CASSSTVTGAPGNTIYF. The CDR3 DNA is TGTGCCAGCAGCTCCACGGTTACGGGGGCCCCTGGAAACACCATATATTTT.

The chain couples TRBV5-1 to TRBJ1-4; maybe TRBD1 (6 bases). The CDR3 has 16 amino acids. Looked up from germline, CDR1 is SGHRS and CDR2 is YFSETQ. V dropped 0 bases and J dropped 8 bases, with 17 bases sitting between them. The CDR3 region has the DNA TGCGCCAGCAGCTTGGAGACAGGAAATTGGGGCGAAAAACTGTTTTTT. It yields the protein CASSLETGNWGEKLFF.

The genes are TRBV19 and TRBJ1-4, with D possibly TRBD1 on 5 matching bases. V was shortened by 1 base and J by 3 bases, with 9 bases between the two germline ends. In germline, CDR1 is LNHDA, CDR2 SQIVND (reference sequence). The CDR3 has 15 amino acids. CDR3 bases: TGTGCCAGTAGTATAGCAGGGAAGGCTAATGAAAAACTGTTTTTT. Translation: CASSIAGKANEKLFF. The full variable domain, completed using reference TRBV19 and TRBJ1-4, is DGGITQSPKYLFRKEGQNVTLSCEQNLNHDAMYWYRQDPGQGLRLIYYSQIVNDFQKGDIAEGYSVSREKKESFPLTVTSAQKNPTAFYLCASSIAGKANEKLFFGSGTQLSVL.

CDR3 sequence reads: CASSIIEGHQFDEQFF. In DNA form, the CDR3 reads TGTGCCAGTAGTATAATCGAGGGACACCAATTCGATGAGCAGTTCTTC. The V call is TRBV19, the J call TRBJ2-1, with D possibly matching TRBD1 (6 bases). This CDR3 region has 16 residues. Germline V gives CDR1 LNHDA, CDR2 SQIVND (reference sequence). V was shortened by 2 bases and J by 8 bases, with 19 bases between the two germline ends.